The next 9 T cell receptor beta chains were all read from a single sample in a study of blood T cell repertoires in COVID-19. Assay used: immunoSEQ multiplex PCR; TCRdb lists only in-frame clones, some missing. The data show 150,000 to 200,000 clones, around 94% seen once. The sample was peripheral blood. The receptors come from a man younger than 40 with COVID-19, enrolled during active disease.

This chain uses TRBV7-3 with TRBJ1-1; no clear D gene. V dropped 5 bases and J dropped 0 bases, with 7 bases sitting between them. Germline CDR1 reads SGHTA; CDR2 reads FQGTGA. This CDR3 spans 13 amino acids. The CDR3 DNA reads TGTGCCAGCAGCCGGGGTATGAACACTGAAGCTTTCTTT. It is translated as CASSRGMNTEAFF.

The chain joins TRBV6-5 to TRBJ1-2; a weak D match, TRBD1 (5 bases). This CDR3 has 14 residues. The germline CDR1 and CDR2 sequences are MNHEY and SVGAGI. The germline V and J ends were trimmed by 5 bases and 3 bases, with 13 bases remaining between them. The CDR3 region is CASSPIGGDYGYTF. The CDR3 coding sequence is TGTGCCAGCAGTCCCATCGGAGGGGACTATGGCTACACCTTC.

The rearrangement uses TRBV5-1 and TRBJ1-2; 8 bases map to TRBD1. V was pared by 5 bases and J by 2 bases, with 8 bases of the junction left unmatched. The germline V gene has CDR1 SGHRS and CDR2 YFSETQ. The length of the CDR3 is 15 residues. The CDR3 bases are TGCGCCAGCAGTCCGAAAGGGACAGGCAACTATGGCTACACCTTC. Residues: CASSPKGTGNYGYTF. The whole variable domain, remainder taken from reference TRBV5-1 and TRBJ1-2, is KAGVTQTPRYLIKTRGQQVTLSCSPISGHRSVSWYQQTPGQGLQFLFEYFSETQRNKGNFPGRFSGRQFSNSRSEMNVSTLELGDSALYLCASSPKGTGNYGYTFGSGTRLTVV.

The rearrangement joins TRBV5-1 to TRBJ1-6; D possibly corresponds to TRBD1 (6 bases). Germline CDR1 and CDR2: SGHRS and YFSETQ. This CDR3 region has 18 residues. V shed 4 bases and J shed 0 bases, with 17 bases lying between them. The CDR3 reads CASSVTGLWGSYNSPLHF. In DNA, the CDR3 is TGCGCCAGCAGCGTAACAGGGTTGTGGGGCTCCTATAATTCACCCCTCCACTTT.

The V call is TRBV3-1 (or the pseudogene TRBV3-2), the J call TRBJ1-1; D is uncertain. The CDR3 consists of 14 residues. Per germline, CDR1 LGHDT and CDR2 YNNKEL (reference sequence). Trimming took 3 bases from V and 0 from J, leaving 8 bases between them. The DNA for the CDR3 is TGTGCCAGCAGCCAGGGAGATTTGAACACTGAAGCTTTCTTT. It translates to CASSQGDLNTEAFF.

The chain joins TRBV5-4 to TRBJ2-4; 8 positions match TRBD1. Germline V gene sequence: CDR1 SGHNT, CDR2 YYREEE (reference sequence). J was trimmed by 0 bases and V by 4 bases; bases with no gene match: 6. This CDR3 contains 16 residues. CDR3 nucleotides: TGTGCCAGCAGCCCAGGGGGCGATTTAGCCAAAAACATTCAGTACTTC. Amino acid sequence: CASSPGGDLAKNIQYF.

The rearrangement uses TRBV12-5 and TRBJ2-3; no reliable D call. Germline V lookup: CDR1 LGHNT, CDR2 FRNRAP. CDR3 size: 14 residues. V gave up 0 bases and J gave up 2 bases, with 6 bases separating them. CDR3 in amino acids: CASGLVTHTDTQYF. DNA of the CDR3: TGTGCTAGTGGTTTGGTAACTCACACAGATACGCAGTATTTT.

The chain uses TRBV14 and TRBJ2-3; D remains ambiguous. The CDR3 contains 17 residues. CDR1 SGHDN and CDR2 FVKESK come from the germline V gene. V lost 0 bases, J lost 5 bases, and 18 bases lay in between. CDR3 sequence: CASSQDQRVTLGDTQYF. Written as DNA, the CDR3 is TGTGCCAGCAGCCAAGATCAACGGGTTACCCTGGGAGATACGCAGTATTTT.

The chain joins TRBV28 to TRBJ1-1; TRBD1 agrees at 8 bases. CDR1 is MDHEN and CDR2 is SYDVKM in the germline V gene. V lost 2 bases, J lost 2 bases, and 7 bases stayed unmatched. The CDR3 length is 16 residues. CDR3 in amino acids: CASSLNQGALNTEAFF. CDR3 sequence (DNA): TGTGCCAGCAGTTTAAATCAGGGGGCCTTAAACACTGAAGCTTTCTTT.